This T cell receptor (beta chain) was captured by sequencing in a study of identical twins. Study-wide findings and caveats: It was possible that invariant MAIT and iNKT cells partly confounded the zero-insertion analyses.

Each donor was a healthy Caucasian. The cDNA had a unique molecular identifier and a template-switch universal primer site. TCRdb reanalysed the 5' RACE reads using MiXCR and keeps one entry per CDR3 protein. The sample has under 250,000 distinct CDR3 sequences; under 10% are singletons. The CDR3 is 11 residues long. CDR1 DFQATT and CDR2 SNEGSKA come from the germline V gene (reference sequence). Trimming cost V 0 bases and J 4 bases, with 4 bases left between them. Concerning this clonotype: Its antigen remains unidentified.

These records were also assigned to another study, of yellow fever vaccine responses in identical twins.

The sequence derives from a woman between 18 and 29 years old in good health. The chain employs TRBV20-1 and TRBJ2-7; D uncertain. Sequencing was carried out using memory (CD45RO+) T cells sorted from blood. CDR3 DNA: TGCAGTGCTAGAGAGTGGTACGAGCAGTACTTC. As protein: CSAREWYEQYF.